The rows below give T cell receptor beta chains drawn from one sample of a study of T cell responses to AZD1222 COVID-19 vaccine. TCRdb's copy holds only in-frame clones and misses some; the assay was immunoSEQ multiplex PCR. Seen here are over 70,000 clones, roughly 88% observed once, and the top ten hold roughly 5.2%. The sequenced sample was peripheral blood, obtained on day 0 of AZD1222 vaccination. The source is an adult in good health. The CDR3 runs from the conserved cysteine through the conserved F or W. The order of the fields is V gene, J gene, CDR3 protein.

TRBV7-8	TRBJ1-6	CASSSGQGGDSPLHF
TRBV15	TRBJ2-5	CATSRDTLTETQYF
TRBV9	TRBJ2-3	CASSALGTDTQYF
TRBV11-2	TRBJ2-7	CASSLGSSFHYEQYF
TRBV5-6	TRBJ2-3	CASSLKVRQYTQYF
TRBV19	TRBJ1-1	CASVRDRAATEAFF
TRBV24-1	TRBJ1-1	CATSDSTNTEAFF
TRBV5-8	TRBJ1-2	CASSRDYQNGYTF
TRBV5-1	TRBJ1-2	CASGQGIDSYGYTF
TRBV4-3	TRBJ1-4	CASSQGYPQETYEKLFF
TRBV28	TRBJ2-3	CASMIGGRWTDTQYF
TRBV6-2/TRBV6-3	TRBJ1-2	CASSYVGGAALYTF
TRBV28	TRBJ1-2	CASSPGGRTNYGYTF
TRBV7-8	TRBJ1-1	CASRFGQNTEAFF
TRBV5-1	TRBJ1-2	CASSALGSGGYTF
TRBV30	TRBJ2-7	CAWKDAGTPYEQYF
TRBV24-1	TRBJ1-5	CATRRGLDQPQHF
TRBV13	TRBJ1-4	CASSQRRTGVPEKLFF
TRBV25-1	TRBJ1-1	CASSVGGRNTEAFF
TRBV4-3	TRBJ2-1	CASSQVPRPGGRYNEQFF
TRBV19	TRBJ2-7	CASSQGQVYYEQYF
TRBV5-1	TRBJ2-3	CASRRQASTDTQYF
TRBV29-1	TRBJ2-1	CSVEDPGGDEQFF
TRBV15	TRBJ1-6	CATSRDAGSPLHF
TRBV19	TRBJ2-7	CASSMGPQGYEQYF
TRBV27	TRBJ1-2	CASSLSWGDSGYGYTF
TRBV28	TRBJ2-7	CASSSGQGVYEQYF
TRBV28	TRBJ2-7	CASRPTGTGLYEQYF